What follows are 18 T cell receptor beta chains derived from one specimen sequenced in a study of technical replicates of blood from several donors. The repertoire was sequenced with immunoSEQ multiplex PCR; TCRdb's copy has only in-frame clones and lacks some. The sample has tens of thousands of clones, roughly 94% seen once. The specimen sequenced was T cells isolated from PBMCs. The source of these receptors is a human donor in good health.

J is TRBJ1-3 and V is TRBV28; 8 nucleotides align to TRBD1. After removal of 6 bases from V and 4 bases from J, the junction contained 5 bases not matched to a gene. The CDR3 spans 14 residues. CDR1 MDHEN and CDR2 SYDVKM come from the germline V gene. CDR3 region: CASRGTGPGNTIYF. DNA for the CDR3: TGTGCCAGCAGGGGGACAGGCCCCGGAAACACCATATATTTT.

The J gene is TRBJ1-1, the V gene TRBV5-1, with 7 bases aligning to TRBD1. V dropped 1 base and J dropped 5; count of bases not matched to a gene: 5. Germline CDR1 reads SGHRS; CDR2 reads YFSETQ. This CDR3 is 14 amino acids long. The CDR3 is CASSLTDRDTEAFF. The CDR3 DNA reads TGCGCCAGCAGCTTGACCGACAGGGATACTGAAGCTTTCTTT.

V and J are TRBV9 and TRBJ2-3, with 9 bases matching TRBD1. With 0 bases clipped from V and 0 bases from J, the junction kept 11 bases outside the gene matches. The CDR3 covers 19 residues. CDR1 is SGDLS, CDR2 YYNGEE, per germline. The CDR3 bases are TGTGCCAGCAGCGTAGATGGGAATCCGGGACAGGGAAGCACAGATACGCAGTATTTT. It specifies CASSVDGNPGQGSTDTQYF.

The chain couples TRBV7-9 to TRBJ2-7, with D possibly being TRBD1 (6 bases). Germline loops: CDR1 SEHNR, CDR2 FQNEAQ (reference sequence). CDR3 length: 15 amino acids. Trimming took 4 bases from V and 2 from J, leaving 15 bases between them. The CDR3 protein is CASSYGTPTAYEQYF. The CDR3 DNA reads TGTGCCAGCAGCTACGGGACACCAACTGCCTACGAGCAGTACTTC.

The rearrangement links TRBV30 to TRBJ1-4; 8 bases are a match to TRBD1. The germline V gene encodes CDR1 GTSNPN and CDR2 SVGIG (reference sequence). J was trimmed by 3 bases and V by 4 bases; bases with no gene match: 7. The length of the CDR3 is 15 residues. CDR3: CAWTEDRVSNEKLFF. The CDR3 coding sequence is TGTGCCTGGACTGAGGACAGGGTGTCTAATGAAAAACTGTTTTTT.

The gene calls are TRBV4-1 and TRBJ1-1; 7 nucleotides line up with TRBD1. The junction had 7 bases not matched to a gene; V was cut back by 3 bases and J by 3 bases. The CDR3 runs to 15 residues. The V gene's germline CDR1 is MGHRA and CDR2 YSYEKL. The CDR3 loop reads CASSQIDRDDTEAFF. CDR3 DNA sequence: TGCGCCAGCAGCCAGATAGACAGGGATGACACTGAAGCTTTCTTT.

The V and J genes are TRBV5-1 and TRBJ1-2; D perhaps matches TRBD1 (5 bases). This CDR3 region has 16 residues. Looked up from germline, CDR1 is SGHRS and CDR2 is YFSETQ. V was trimmed by 4 bases and J by 3 bases, leaving 19 bases between them. The CDR3 here is CASSQGRTGAYYGYTF. CDR3 bases: TGCGCCAGCAGCCAGGGACGGACGGGAGCTTACTATGGCTACACCTTC.

The rearrangement joins TRBV19 to TRBJ2-1; 12 positions match TRBD2. Germline-derived CDR1 and CDR2 are LNHDA and SQIVND (reference sequence). This CDR3 is 15 amino acids long. The ends lost 8 bases at V and 8 bases at J; junction bases unmatched: 10. CDR3 nucleotides: TGTGCCAGTGCAATTCTAGCGGGAGGGCCTCATGAGCAGTTCTTC. This codes for CASAILAGGPHEQFF.

V is TRBV19 and J is TRBJ1-1; perhaps TRBD1 as D (6 bases). V lost 7 bases to trimming and J lost 8 bases, with 17 bases between them. This CDR3 is 13 amino acids long. Germline V gives CDR1 LNHDA, CDR2 SQIVND (reference sequence). The CDR3, as DNA: TGTGCCAGTATCTGGGAGACAGGCTCGGAAGCTTTCTTT. This encodes CASIWETGSEAFF.

The V call is TRBV19, the J call TRBJ1-5; 7 bases align to TRBD1. Trimming at V came to 9 bases and at J to 2 bases, leaving 10 bases not matched to a gene. The V gene's germline CDR1 is LNHDA and CDR2 SQIVND (reference sequence). This CDR3 comprises 15 residues. CDR3 bases: TGTGCCAGCAAAACCGGGACAGCGGGCAATCAGCCCCAGCATTTT. This translates into CASKTGTAGNQPQHF.

The rearrangement joins TRBV27 to TRBJ2-5, with no clear D. This CDR3 is built from 17 residues. Trimming took off 5 bases at V and 7 bases at J, with 26 bases between the two ends. CDR1 and CDR2 from the germline V gene are MNHEY and SMNVEV (reference sequence). CDR3 region: CASSPLIRPSTFGTQYF. The CDR3, as DNA: TGTGCCAGCAGTCCTCTAATCCGTCCTTCAACTTTCGGGACCCAGTACTTC.

CDR3: CASSLSSGSITGELFF. CDR3 DNA: TGTGCCAGCAGCCTTTCTAGCGGGAGTATCACCGGGGAGCTGTTTTTT. This chain joins TRBV9 and TRBJ2-2; TRBD2 matches at 10 bases. CDR3 length: 16 amino acids. Per germline, CDR1 SGDLS and CDR2 YYNGEE. V lost 4 bases to trimming and J lost 4 bases; unmatched junction nucleotides: 7.

The chain has TRBV5-1 and TRBJ1-1, with 7 nucleotides matching TRBD1. Germline V CDR1 and CDR2: SGHRS, YFSETQ. J gave up 1 base and V 4 bases, and 4 bases lay outside the gene matches. This CDR3 spans 14 amino acids. The CDR3: CASSAGQANTEAFF. The CDR3, as DNA: TGCGCCAGCAGCGCCGGACAGGCGAACACTGAAGCTTTCTTT. Filled out from reference TRBV5-1 and TRBJ1-1, the complete variable domain reads KAGVTQTPRYLIKTRGQQVTLSCSPISGHRSVSWYQQTPGQGLQFLFEYFSETQRNKGNFPGRFSGRQFSNSRSEMNVSTLELGDSALYLCASSAGQANTEAFFGQGTRLTVV.

The genes are TRBV9 and TRBJ1-1, with D maybe TRBD1 (5 bases). CDR3 size: 14 residues. Germline V gene sequence: CDR1 SGDLS, CDR2 YYNGEE. Trimming took 4 bases from V and 1 from J, leaving 11 bases between them. The CDR3 nucleotides read TGTGCCAGCAGCACAGGAAGTCGGAACACTGAAGCTTTCTTT. Residues: CASSTGSRNTEAFF.

The chain uses TRBV6-1 and TRBJ1-2; weak D call: TRBD1 (5 bases). Looked up from germline, CDR1 is MNHNS and CDR2 is SASEGT. There are 12 residues in the CDR3. Trimming shortened V by 7 bases and J by 6 bases, and 12 bases separated the two germline ends. The CDR3 DNA sequence: TGTGCCAGCAACAGGCAAACAGATGGCTACACCTTC. As protein: CASNRQTDGYTF.

The chain is built from TRBV2 and TRBJ2-2, with 10 bases matching TRBD2. The germline V gene has CDR1 SNHLY and CDR2 FYNNEI. The CDR3 totals 15 residues. V shed 6 bases and J 6 bases; nucleotides not matched to a gene: 7. This chain's CDR3 is CASSVAGGSAGELFF. The CDR3, as DNA: TGTGCCAGCAGCGTAGCGGGAGGTAGTGCCGGGGAGCTGTTTTTT.

The J gene is TRBJ2-6, the V gene TRBV19; 9 bases agree with TRBD1. The CDR3 spans 17 residues. V lost 6 bases, J lost 1 base, and 7 bases stayed unmatched. The germline V gene encodes CDR1 LNHDA and CDR2 SQIVND (reference sequence). CDR3 loop: CASSPGTGYSGANVLTF. The DNA of the CDR3 is TGTGCCAGTAGCCCCGGGACAGGGTATTCTGGGGCCAACGTCCTGACTTTC.

The chain links TRBV9 to TRBJ2-2; 8 bases match TRBD2. This CDR3 comprises 14 residues. After removal of 4 bases from V and 5 bases from J, the junction contained 4 bases not matched to a gene. Germline assignment: CDR1 SGDLS and CDR2 YYNGEE. The CDR3 nucleotides read TGTGCCAGCAGCAAACTAGCGGAGACCGGGGAGCTGTTTTTT. Translation gives CASSKLAETGELFF.